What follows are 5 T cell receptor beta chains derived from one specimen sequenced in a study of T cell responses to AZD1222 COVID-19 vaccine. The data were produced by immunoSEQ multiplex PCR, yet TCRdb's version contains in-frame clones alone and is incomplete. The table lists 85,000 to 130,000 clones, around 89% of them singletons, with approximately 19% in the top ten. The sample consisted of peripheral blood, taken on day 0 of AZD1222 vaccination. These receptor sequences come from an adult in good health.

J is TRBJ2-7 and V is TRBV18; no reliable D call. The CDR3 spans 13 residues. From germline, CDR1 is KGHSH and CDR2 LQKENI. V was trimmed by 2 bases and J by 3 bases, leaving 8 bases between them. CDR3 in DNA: TGTGCCAGCTCACCAGGAATTCACTACGAGCAGTACTTC. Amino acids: CASSPGIHYEQYF.

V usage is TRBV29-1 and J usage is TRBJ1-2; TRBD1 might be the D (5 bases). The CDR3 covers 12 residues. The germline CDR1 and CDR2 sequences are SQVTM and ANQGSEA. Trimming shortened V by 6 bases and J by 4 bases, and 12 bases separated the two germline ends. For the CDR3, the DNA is TGCAGCGTGGCAGGGTTCGCCTATGGCTACACCTTC. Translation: CSVAGFAYGYTF.

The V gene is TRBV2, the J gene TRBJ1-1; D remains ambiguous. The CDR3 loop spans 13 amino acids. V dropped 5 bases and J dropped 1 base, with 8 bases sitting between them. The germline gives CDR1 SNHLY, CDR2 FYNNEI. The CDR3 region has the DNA TGTGCCAGCAGTCCACCACCGAACACTGAAGCTTTCTTT. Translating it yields CASSPPPNTEAFF.

The CDR3 region is CASSQGEKLFF. The CDR3 DNA reads as TGTGCCAGCAGCCAGGGGGAAAAACTGTTTTTT. This chain connects TRBV6-5 to TRBJ1-4, with a weak D call TRBD1 (6 bases). The CDR3 covers 11 residues. Looked up from germline, CDR1 is MNHEY and CDR2 is SVGAGI. The germline V and J ends were trimmed by 6 bases and 8 bases, with 7 bases remaining between them.

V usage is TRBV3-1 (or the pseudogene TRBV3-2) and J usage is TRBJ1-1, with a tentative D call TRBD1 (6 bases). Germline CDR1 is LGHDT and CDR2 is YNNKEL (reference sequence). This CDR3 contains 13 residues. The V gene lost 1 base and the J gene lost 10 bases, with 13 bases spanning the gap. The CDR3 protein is CASSQGQALLAFF. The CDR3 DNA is TGTGCCAGCAGCCAAGGACAGGCCCTTTTAGCTTTCTTT.